The rows below give T cell receptor beta chains drawn from one sample of a study of T-cell memory formation after mild COVID-19. TCRdb ran MiXCR on the 5' RACE reads and lists one entry per CDR3 protein. The sample includes some 150,000 distinct CDR3 sequences, less than 25% of them seen just once. Input material: PBMCs or a T cell subset sorted from them (not recorded which). These TCRs come from an adult woman who had mild COVID-19 (a few samples of this study predate the infection). Cell type and time point are not known. CDR3s include the opening cysteine and the closing phenylalanine or tryptophan. The D gene is left open where the match is weak. Size is stated for part of the rows, as once, few or many counts, or as a class when the clone is expanded.

NA,NA,TRBV5-4,TRBJ1-1,TGTGCCAGCAGCTTGGCTGGGTACACTGAAGCTTTCTTT,CASSLAGYTEAFF
NA,few,TRBV30,TRBJ2-2,TGTGCCTGGAGTGGCGACACGAACACCGGGGAGCTGTTTTTT,CAWSGDTNTGELFF
TRBD1,NA,TRBV4-1,TRBJ2-4,TGCGCCAGCAGCCTGGAGGACAGGGGAAAAAACATTCAGTACTTC,CASSLEDRGKNIQYF
TRBD1,few,TRBV4-3,TRBJ2-7,TGCGCCAGCAGCCAAGGTGAGACAGGGTTCTACGAGCAGTACTTC,CASSQGETGFYEQYF
NA,few,TRBV29-1,TRBJ1-1,TGCAGCGTTGTCGTACATCCGAACACTGAAGCTTTCTTT,CSVVVHPNTEAFF
TRBD1,many,TRBV5-1,TRBJ2-5,TGCGCCAGCAGCTCAGGACAGGACCAAGAGACCCAGTACTTC,CASSSGQDQETQYF
NA,NA,TRBV20-1,TRBJ1-5,TGCAGTGCTAGGGTTGAGAGACATCAGCCCCAGCATTTT,CSARVERHQPQHF
TRBD1,NA,TRBV25-1,TRBJ1-1,TGTGCCAGCAGTGATCCACATACCGGGACAGGGTTGAACACTGAAGCTTTCTTT,CASSDPHTGTGLNTEAFF
NA,NA,TRBV5-5,TRBJ1-1,TGTGCCAGCAGCATCCCTGACACTGAAGCTTTCTTT,CASSIPDTEAFF
TRBD2,few,TRBV2,TRBJ2-5,TGTGCCAGCAGTGCTGGGACTAGCGGACAAGAGACCCAGTACTTC,CASSAGTSGQETQYF
TRBD2,many,TRBV7-9,TRBJ2-1,TGTGCCAGCAGCTCCGAGACTAGCGGGCCCTACAATGAGCAGTTCTTC,CASSSETSGPYNEQFF
NA,NA,TRBV6-5,TRBJ2-3,TGTGCCAGCAGTTACCTCCCGACCCCGGGGGATACGCAGTATTTT,CASSYLPTPGDTQYF
NA,few,TRBV12-3/TRBV12-4,TRBJ1-3,TGTGCCAGCAGTTTCAACCCTTCCAGGGATGGAAACACCATATATTTT,CASSFNPSRDGNTIYF
NA,NA,TRBV4-1,TRBJ1-2,TGCGCCAGCAGCCAAGAAGGGGCAGGCGTCGTCTATGGCTACACCTTC,CASSQEGAGVVYGYTF
TRBD1,NA,TRBV7-6,TRBJ1-1,TGTGCCAGCAGCTTGGACCGGACAGGGTTTGAGGCTTTCTTT,CASSLDRTGFEAFF
NA,NA,TRBV12-5,TRBJ2-1,TGTGCTAGTGGTTTCCTAGGGGGACATGAGCAGTTCTTC,CASGFLGGHEQFF
TRBD1,NA,TRBV7-3,TRBJ2-1,TGTGCCAGCAGCCCCCCGGGACAGGGATTCAATGAGCAGTTCTTC,CASSPPGQGFNEQFF
TRBD2,NA,TRBV19,TRBJ2-5,TGTGCCACCCTGAGCGGGAGCGATCAAGAGACCCAGTACTTC,CATLSGSDQETQYF
NA,few,TRBV7-3,TRBJ2-1,TGTGCCAGCAGCGCCACCCTGGGCGAGCAGTTCTTC,CASSATLGEQFF
NA,few,TRBV24-1,TRBJ2-7,TGTGCCACCTCACGGGACTCTTGGGCCGAGCAGTACTTC,CATSRDSWAEQYF
NA,NA,TRBV3-1,TRBJ2-1,TGTGCCAGCAGCCAAGAGGGGTCGAGCGTTGAGCAGTTCTTC,CASSQEGSSVEQFF
TRBD1,NA,TRBV2,TRBJ2-7,TGTGCCAGCGTGCCGGGACAGACTCACGAGCAGTACTTC,CASVPGQTHEQYF
TRBD2,NA,TRBV5-1,TRBJ2-3,TGCGCCAGCACCTTCCTAGCGGGAGGAGGAGCAGATACGCAGTATTTT,CASTFLAGGGADTQYF
TRBD1,many,TRBV4-1,TRBJ1-1,TGCGCCAGCAGCCACGTTTCGACAGGGGGCTTGGGAATGAACACTGAAGCTTTCTTT,CASSHVSTGGLGMNTEAFF
NA,few,TRBV30,TRBJ2-6,TGTGCCTGGAGTTTGGGCGACTCTGGGGCCAACGTCCTGACTTTC,CAWSLGDSGANVLTF
TRBD2,NA,TRBV6-5,TRBJ2-5,TGTGCCAGCAGCCTGGGGGGGATTGAGACCCAGTACTTC,CASSLGGIETQYF
NA,few,TRBV19,TRBJ2-1,TGTGCCAGTAGTATGATCAACTACAATGAGCAGTTCTTC,CASSMINYNEQFF
NA,few,TRBV18,TRBJ1-5,TGTGCCAGCTCACCAGAGGGGACAAATCAGCCCCAGCATTTT,CASSPEGTNQPQHF
NA,NA,TRBV13,TRBJ1-1,TGTGCCAGCAGCTTAAAAGGCGTGTGGGACACTGAAGCTTTCTTT,CASSLKGVWDTEAFF
TRBD2,NA,TRBV7-9,TRBJ2-1,TGTGCCAGCAGATCACTCTCCTCCCCGGGGGGTCTTTACAATGAGCAGTTCTTC,CASRSLSSPGGLYNEQFF
NA,few,TRBV7-2,TRBJ1-2,TGTGCCAGCAGGTCCTCGTATGGCTACACCTTC,CASRSSYGYTF
NA,few,TRBV4-1,TRBJ1-1,TGCGCCAGCAGCCAAGAGAGGGGGGGCCAGCCTCCAGCTTTCTTT,CASSQERGGQPPAFF
TRBD1,few,TRBV5-1,TRBJ2-5,TGCGCCAGCAGCTTGTTGAGGACAGGCCAAGAGACCCAGTACTTC,CASSLLRTGQETQYF
NA,few,TRBV7-8,TRBJ2-1,TGTGCCAGCAGCTTATACGGCGGGATCGCGTACAATGAGCAGTTCTTC,CASSLYGGIAYNEQFF
TRBD1,NA,TRBV5-1,TRBJ1-1,TGCGCCAGCAGCTTAACCGGGACAGGGGTTTCCAACACTGAAGCTTTCTTT,CASSLTGTGVSNTEAFF
NA,many,TRBV25-1,TRBJ2-7,TGTGCCAGCAGTGCAGGGATCTACGAGCAGTACTTC,CASSAGIYEQYF
NA,few,TRBV19,TRBJ2-3,TGTGCCAGTAAGTTGATAGCCAGCACAGATACGCAGTATTTT,CASKLIASTDTQYF
NA,few,TRBV20-1,TRBJ2-7,TGCAGTGCTAATGACTACACCTACGAGCAGTACTTC,CSANDYTYEQYF
NA,few,TRBV5-6,TRBJ2-7,TGTGCCAGCAGCTTGGAGGGGCCGAACACCTACGAGCAGTACTTC,CASSLEGPNTYEQYF
NA,few,TRBV29-1,TRBJ2-1,TGCAGCGTTAACCTACTAGTTAGGCTGAGTAATGAGCAGTTCTTC,CSVNLLVRLSNEQFF
NA,NA,TRBV28,TRBJ1-1,TGTGCCAGCAGTTCCGGGACGGAGAACACTGAAGCTTTCTTT,CASSSGTENTEAFF
NA,NA,TRBV11-2,TRBJ1-3,TGTGCCAGCAGACCTGGCGGCTTTCTCGACTCTGGAAACACCATATATTTT,CASRPGGFLDSGNTIYF
NA,NA,TRBV25-1,TRBJ2-5,TGTGCCAGCAGTGGGGAGGCCACCCTGGGGACCCAGTACTTC,CASSGEATLGTQYF
TRBD1,NA,TRBV4-3,TRBJ2-1,TGCGCCAGCAGCCAAGATACTGGACAGGCGAGTGAGCAGTTCTTC,CASSQDTGQASEQFF
NA,NA,TRBV9,TRBJ1-2,TGTGCCAGCAGCGTAGAAACAACGTATGGCTACACCTTC,CASSVETTYGYTF
TRBD1,NA,TRBV7-9,TRBJ1-1,TGTGCCAGCAGCTTAGCCACAGGGGGTAGCACTGAAGCTTTCTTT,CASSLATGGSTEAFF
TRBD2,NA,TRBV12-3/TRBV12-4,TRBJ2-7,TGTGCCAGCAGTTCGACTAGCGGAACTTACGAGCAGTACTTC,CASSSTSGTYEQYF
NA,NA,TRBV5-1,TRBJ2-7,TGCGCCAGCAATCCGGGAGACAGTACCGACGAGCAGTACTTC,CASNPGDSTDEQYF
NA,NA,TRBV5-1,TRBJ2-1,TGCGCCAGCAGCTTGGAAGGGGCGATGGAGCAGTTCTTC,CASSLEGAMEQFF
NA,few,TRBV12-3/TRBV12-4,TRBJ2-5,TGTGCCAGCAGGGGAAAGACCCAGTACTTC,CASRGKTQYF
TRBD1,NA,TRBV5-1,TRBJ2-2,TGCGCCAGCAGCCCGGACAGGGGGCACGGGGAGCTGTTTTTT,CASSPDRGHGELFF
NA,many,TRBV27,TRBJ2-1,TGTGCCAGCAGCCCCGGCAATGAGCAGTTCTTC,CASSPGNEQFF